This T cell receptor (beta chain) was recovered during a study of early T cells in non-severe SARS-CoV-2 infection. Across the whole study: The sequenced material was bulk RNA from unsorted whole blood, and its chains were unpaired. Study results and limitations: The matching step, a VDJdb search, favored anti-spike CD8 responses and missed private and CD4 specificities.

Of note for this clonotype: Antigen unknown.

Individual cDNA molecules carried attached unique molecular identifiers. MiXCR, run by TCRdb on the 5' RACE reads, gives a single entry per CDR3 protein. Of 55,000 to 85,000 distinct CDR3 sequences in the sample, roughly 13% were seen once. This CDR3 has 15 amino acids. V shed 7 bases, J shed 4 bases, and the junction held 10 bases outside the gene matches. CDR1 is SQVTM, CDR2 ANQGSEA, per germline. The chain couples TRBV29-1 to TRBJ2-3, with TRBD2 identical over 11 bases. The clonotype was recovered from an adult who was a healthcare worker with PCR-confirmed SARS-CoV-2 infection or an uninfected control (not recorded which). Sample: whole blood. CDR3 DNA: TGCAGCGACCAACTAGCGGGGGTCGATCCAGATACGCAGTATTTT. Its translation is CSDQLAGVDPDTQYF.